There are a few counts of the clone carrying this T cell receptor (beta chain). Germline V gene sequence: CDR1 GTSNPN, CDR2 SVGIG (reference sequence). The CDR3 sequence is 13 residues long. V was pared by 5 bases and J by 4 bases, with 6 bases of the junction left unmatched. The entry originates in a study of blood T cell repertoires in COVID-19. Background on the study: COVID-19 samples collected from the United States, Italy and Spain covered acute and convalescent phases. In each case, the material was cDNA or gDNA derived from T cells, B-cell-depleted T cells, or PBMCs.

Original processing notes: Using reference gene primer amplification, nucleated cell counts were estimated. Repertoires were generated with immunoSEQ multiplex PCR, while TCRdb's copy carries only in-frame clones and drops some. V and J calls and clone size are given by that table; D and trimming were obtained from the DNA. The table shows fewer than 400,000 clones, with around 85% occurring only once. This chain joins TRBV30 and TRBJ2-7; 9 nucleotides agree with TRBD2. What was sequenced was PBMCs or T cells enriched from blood (not recorded which). The source of this sequence is a woman aged 25 to 39 who had been exposed to COVID-19. CDR3 bases: TGTGCCTGGGGATCTAGCGGGGTTTACGAGCAGTACTTC. Encoded protein: CAWGSSGVYEQYF. The full variable domain, with the rest looked up from reference TRBV30 and TRBJ2-7, is SQTIHQWPATLVQPVGSPLSLECTVEGTSNPNLYWYRQAAGRGLQLLFYSVGIGQISSEVPQNLSASRPQDRQFILSSKKLLLSDSGFYLCAWGSSGVYEQYFGPGTRLTVT.